The clone carrying this T cell receptor beta chain was counted a few times. This sample stems from a study of OX40 agonist ivuxolimab in advanced cancers. Trimming removed 6 bases at V and 6 bases at J, with 12 bases between. The germline V gene encodes CDR1 SGHTA and CDR2 FQGNSA. The CDR3 contains 13 residues. Clones were sequenced by immunoSEQ multiplex PCR, and TCRdb holds only the in-frame ones, with some missing. This sample yields under 85,000 clones, of which more than 75% are seen a single time; approximately 0.68% belongs to the top ten. The chain uses TRBV7-2 and TRBJ1-5; D gene ambiguous. The TCR originated in an adult with an advanced solid tumor such as melanoma, head and neck, liver or kidney cancer. The specimen was CD4+ or CD8+ T cells sorted from blood, collected in a trial of the OX40 agonist ivuxolimab. Here the CDR3 DNA reads TGTGCCAGCAGTACGTACCCGGGTCAGCCCCAGCATTTT. This translates into CASSTYPGQPQHF. The full variable domain, its missing parts supplied by reference TRBV7-2 and TRBJ1-5, is GAGVSQSPSNKVTEKGKDVELRCDPISGHTALYWYRQSLGQGLEFLIYFQGNSAPDKSGLPSDRFSAERTGGSVSTLTIQRTQQEDSAVYLCASSTYPGQPQHFGDGTRLSIL.